This T cell receptor beta chain was captured by sequencing in a study of control samples from healthy donors and cancer patients. CDR3 length: 15 residues. CDR1 is LNHDA, CDR2 SQIVND, per germline (reference sequence). Trimming took 4 bases from V and 3 from J, leaving 14 bases between them. This clone was seen just once. Some clones are missing from TCRdb's copy, which holds only in-frame ones; the method was immunoSEQ multiplex PCR. Here the sample spans some 210,000 clones, approximately 91% being singletons. This sequence joins TRBV19 and TRBJ2-3; D possibly corresponds to TRBD2 (6 bases). The TCR comes from a man aged 25-40 years in good health. Sample: blood. The CDR3 DNA is TGTGCCAGTAGTAGTATTAGCGGTAAAACAGATACGCAGTATTTT. Its translation: CASSSISGKTDTQYF.